These 11 T cell receptor beta chains share one sample of origin, sequenced in a study of cytomegalovirus exposure and HLA in healthy donors. The primer mix had 60 Vbeta and 13 Jbeta primers. Libraries were prepared by immunoSEQ multiplex PCR; TCRdb keeps only in-frame clonotypes and omits some of them. Here the sample spans 55,000 to 75,000 clones, over 50% being singletons. Input material: PBMCs. These receptors all stem from a man aged 30-40 years in good health and CMV-seronegative.

The chain uses TRBV6-6 and TRBJ2-5; TRBD2 might be the D (6 bases). Trimming removed 7 bases at V and 2 bases at J, with 14 bases between. This CDR3 comprises 14 residues. Germline CDR1 MNHNY, CDR2 SVGAGI (reference sequence). The CDR3 loop is CASILAGNQETQYF. DNA for the CDR3: TGTGCCAGCATTCTGGCGGGGAATCAAGAGACCCAGTACTTC.

This clone was seen only a few times. This rearrangement joins TRBV9 to TRBJ2-5; 7 bases map to TRBD2. Unmatched junction bases numbered 10, after V lost 6 bases and J lost 2 bases. This CDR3 has 15 residues. Germline assignment: CDR1 SGDLS and CDR2 YYNGEE. The CDR3 DNA reads as TGTGCCAGCACGCCCAGCGGGGTCTGGCAAGAGACCCAGTACTTC. Protein product: CASTPSGVWQETQYF. The entire variable domain, with the rest obtained from reference TRBV9 and TRBJ2-5, is as follows: DSGVTQTPKHLITATGQRVTLRCSPRSGDLSVYWYQQSLDQGLQFLIQYYNGEERAKGNILERFSAQQFPDLHSELNLSSLELGDSALYFCASTPSGVWQETQYFGPGTRLLVL.

This clone has just one count. V and J are TRBV10-3 and TRBJ2-7; 10 nucleotides agree with TRBD1. Unmatched junction bases numbered 9, after V lost 3 bases and J lost 7 bases. The CDR3 is 15 amino acids. Looked up from germline, CDR1 is ENHRY and CDR2 is SYGVKD. This chain's CDR3 is CAISERGTGVGEQYF. Here the CDR3 DNA reads TGTGCCATCAGTGAACGAGGGACAGGGGTCGGGGAGCAGTACTTC.

The genes are TRBV18 and TRBJ1-5; the D gene is possibly TRBD1 (6 bases). Per the germline V gene, CDR1 is KGHSH and CDR2 is LQKENI. The CDR3 has 17 residues. Trimming removed 4 bases at V and 0 bases at J, with 16 bases between. The CDR3 is CASSLSTPGVSNQPQHF. Here the CDR3 DNA reads TGTGCCAGCTCACTATCTACTCCAGGGGTTAGCAATCAGCCCCAGCATTTT.

A few counts support this clone. V is TRBV7-2 and J is TRBJ1-2; 9 bases agree with TRBD1. The V gene end was trimmed by 5 bases and the J gene end by 2 bases; junction bases not matched to a gene: 3. The CDR3 is made up of 14 amino acids. Per the germline V gene, CDR1 is SGHTA and CDR2 is FQGNSA. CDR3 protein: CASSRGQGNYGYTF. DNA of the CDR3: TGTGCCAGCAGCAGGGGACAGGGCAACTATGGCTACACCTTC.

The chain recombines TRBV5-1 with TRBJ2-3, with D maybe TRBD2 (6 bases). V was trimmed by 0 bases and J by 4 bases, leaving 9 bases between them. Germline CDR1 SGHRS, CDR2 YFSETQ. CDR3 length equals 14 residues. The CDR3 loop reads CASSLGGVADTQYF. CDR3 bases: TGCGCCAGCAGCTTGGGCGGGGTTGCAGATACGCAGTATTTT. The full variable domain, in which reference TRBV5-1 and TRBJ2-3 provide the parts outside the CDR3, is KAGVTQTPRYLIKTRGQQVTLSCSPISGHRSVSWYQQTPGQGLQFLFEYFSETQRNKGNFPGRFSGRQFSNSRSEMNVSTLELGDSALYLCASSLGGVADTQYFGPGTRLTVL.

This chain links TRBV10-2 with TRBJ2-7; 8 bases align to TRBD1. Germline V gives CDR1 WSHSY, CDR2 SAAADI. This CDR3 is built from 15 residues. With 8 bases clipped from V and 7 bases from J, the junction kept 16 bases outside the gene matches. For the CDR3, the DNA is TGCGCCAGCTTTAGGTCCCGGGACAGGCTTGGAGAGCAGTACTTC. Protein sequence: CASFRSRDRLGEQYF.

V usage is TRBV2 and J usage is TRBJ2-1; 12 bases are a match to TRBD2. The CDR3 sequence is 17 residues long. The V gene's germline CDR1 is SNHLY and CDR2 FYNNEI. V trimming: 4 bases; J trimming: 7 bases; junction bases outside the gene matches: 11. CDR3 DNA sequence: TGTGCCAGCAGTGGGAGGCTAGCGGGGGGGCCGGGGAATGAGCAGTTCTTC. Translation gives CASSGRLAGGPGNEQFF.

A few counts support this clone. The chain joins TRBV2 to TRBJ2-1; 11 nucleotides align to TRBD1. The V gene's germline CDR1 is SNHLY and CDR2 FYNNEI. This CDR3 is built from 15 residues. J gave up 7 bases and V 1 base, and 3 bases lay outside the gene matches. For the CDR3, the DNA is TGTGCCAGCAGTGAAGGAGGACAGGGGGCGAATGAGCAGTTCTTC. Its protein is CASSEGGQGANEQFF. Based on the CDR3 plus reference TRBV2 and TRBJ2-1, the full variable domain is EPEVTQTPSHQVTQMGQEVILRCVPISNHLYFYWYRQILGQKVEFLVSFYNNEISEKSEIFDDQFSVERPDGSNFTLKIRSTKLEDSAMYFCASSEGGQGANEQFFGPGTRLTVL.

V and J are TRBV4-2 and TRBJ2-1, with 12 bases aligning to TRBD2. This CDR3 spans 17 amino acids. The germline CDR1 and CDR2 sequences are LGHNA and YNFKEQ. Trimming removed 0 bases from V and 7 bases from J; junction bases left unmatched: 7. This CDR3 reads CASSQDWLAGGGNEQFF. The CDR3 DNA sequence: TGTGCCAGCAGCCAAGACTGGCTAGCGGGGGGGGGAAATGAGCAGTTCTTC.

This clone was detected only a few times. This chain connects TRBV6-6 to TRBJ1-4; 8 bases fit TRBD1. Germline V gene data show CDR1 as MNHNY and CDR2 as SVGAGI (reference sequence). V lost 6 bases to trimming and J lost 7 bases; unmatched junction nucleotides: 7. The CDR3 sequence is 14 residues long. The CDR3 sequence: CASRDRVRGEKLFF. The CDR3 DNA reads as TGTGCCAGCAGGGACAGGGTGAGGGGTGAAAAACTGTTTTTT.